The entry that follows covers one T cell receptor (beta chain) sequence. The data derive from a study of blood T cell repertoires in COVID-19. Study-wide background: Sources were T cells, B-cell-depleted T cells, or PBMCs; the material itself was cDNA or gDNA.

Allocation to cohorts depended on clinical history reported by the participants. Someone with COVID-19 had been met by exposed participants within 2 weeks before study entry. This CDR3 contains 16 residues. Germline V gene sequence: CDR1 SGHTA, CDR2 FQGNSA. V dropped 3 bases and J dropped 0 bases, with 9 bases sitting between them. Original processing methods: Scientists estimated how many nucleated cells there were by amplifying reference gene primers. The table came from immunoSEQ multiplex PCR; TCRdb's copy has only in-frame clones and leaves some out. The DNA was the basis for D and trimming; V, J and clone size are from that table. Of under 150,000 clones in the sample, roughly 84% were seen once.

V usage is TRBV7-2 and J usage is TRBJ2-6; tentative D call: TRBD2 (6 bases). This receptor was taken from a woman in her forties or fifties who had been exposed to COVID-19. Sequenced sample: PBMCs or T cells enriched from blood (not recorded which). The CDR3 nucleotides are TGTGCCAGCAGCTTGGGGGGAAGCTCTGGGGCCAACGTCCTGACTTTC. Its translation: CASSLGGSSGANVLTF. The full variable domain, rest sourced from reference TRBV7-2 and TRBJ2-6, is GAGVSQSPSNKVTEKGKDVELRCDPISGHTALYWYRQSLGQGLEFLIYFQGNSAPDKSGLPSDRFSAERTGGSVSTLTIQRTQQEDSAVYLCASSLGGSSGANVLTFGAGSRLTVL.